This T cell receptor beta chain was found in a study of blood T cell repertoires in COVID-19. In the authors' workflow: Cell counts per sample came from amplifying reference gene primers. TCRdb keeps only in-frame clones here, not all; method: immunoSEQ multiplex PCR. V and J calls and clone size come straight from that table; D and trimming were deduced from the DNA. Of around 200,000 clones detected, less than 85% appear once; the ten largest clones hold under 20%. The CDR3 contains 15 residues. The germline V gene has CDR1 PRHDT and CDR2 FYEKMQ (reference sequence). V shed 5 bases and J 1 base; nucleotides not matched to a gene: 5.

What was sequenced was PBMCs or T cells enriched from blood (not recorded which). This receptor was obtained from a man aged 35 to 55 who had recovered from COVID-19. This chain joins TRBV13 and TRBJ2-1; 7 bases fit TRBD1. This CDR3 reads CASSPNRGSYNEQFF. The CDR3 bases are TGTGCCAGCAGCCCAAACAGGGGATCCTACAATGAGCAGTTCTTC.